These T cell receptor beta chains were read from a single sample in a study of OX40 agonist ivuxolimab in advanced cancers. Sequencing used immunoSEQ multiplex PCR; TCRdb keeps in-frame clones, though not all of them. The sample has roughly 87,000 clones, around 92% seen once. Sequences were derived from CD4+ or CD8+ T cells sorted from blood, sampled in a trial of the OX40 agonist ivuxolimab. These receptors all stem from an adult with an advanced solid tumor such as melanoma, head and neck, liver or kidney cancer. CDR3s leave out the opening cysteine and the closing phenylalanine or tryptophan.

cdr3_length	v_call	j_call	cdr3_aa
13	TRBV7-3	TRBJ2-1	ASSFTGGSYDEQF
13	TRBV29-1	TRBJ2-7	SVELPQTSSYEQY
12	TRBV14	TRBJ2-5	ASSPLGDEETQY
12	TRBV19	TRBJ2-3	ASSATRGTDTQY
12	TRBV7-9	TRBJ2-7	ASSPWASSYEQY
11	TRBV15	TRBJ1-1	ATSESSSTEAF
15	TRBV5-1	TRBJ2-7	ASSLEPGGAGTYEQY
14	TRBV7-8	TRBJ2-3	ASSRVFRGRTDTQY
10	TRBV14	TRBJ2-5	ASSQVQETQY
13	TRBV10-3	TRBJ2-7	AISPIWDSSYEQY
12	TRBV7-9	TRBJ2-1	ASSLEWGPNEQF
13	TRBV7-9	TRBJ2-2	ASSIRTASTGELF
13	TRBV27	NA	ASSLTGGLSYEQY
13	TRBV19	TRBJ1-5	ASSIDVQGGQPQH
13	TRBV9	TRBJ2-3	ASSPSGARGDTQY
12	TRBV16	TRBJ1-4	ASSQGQRNEKLF
11	TRBV5-6	TRBJ1-1	ASSSSGVDEAF
14	TRBV6-5	TRBJ2-5	ASSYSVLGGDETQY
12	TRBV27	TRBJ1-6	ASSSDTFNSPLH
12	TRBV4-3	TRBJ2-1	ASSQGGRVNGQF
13	TRBV7-3	TRBJ2-3	ASSFPGTGDDTQY
10	TRBV29-1	TRBJ2-3	SVVVESDTQY
14	TRBV19	TRBJ1-6	ASSRTRSSYNSPLH
12	TRBV5-6	TRBJ2-3	ASSLERGTDTQY
13	TRBV27	TRBJ2-3	ASSAGQAGADTQY
12	TRBV28	TRBJ2-1	ASRILQANNEQF
14	TRBV7-9	TRBJ1-1	ASSPNPGQQNTEAF